The clone carrying this TCR beta chain has only a few counts. The V gene lost 2 bases and the J gene lost 8 bases, with 12 bases spanning the gap. The CDR3 is 13 residues long. Germline loops: CDR1 SGHTA, CDR2 FQGNSA. The hyperthyroidism was newly diagnosed and had lasted under 2 months; the patients were aged 18 to 65. Exclusion followed for patients with uncontrolled infection, other autoimmune disease, pregnancy or lactation. Authors of the study amplified TCR beta CDR3 regions from RNA transcripts. First-round RT-PCR of the TCR CDR3 relied on the HTBI primer set. MiXCR was run by TCRdb on the multiplex PCR reads, yielding one entry per CDR3 protein. Altogether approximately 370,000 distinct CDR3 sequences are present, roughly 17% being singletons, with the ten largest covering about a third. The record originates from a study of T cells in Graves' hyperthyroidism and ophthalmopathy. The overall study: The blood sample was taken at first diagnosis, before treatment began.

The sequencing sample was made of blood. The receptor was isolated from a woman aged 30 to 39 with Graves' hyperthyroidism that later progressed to Graves' ophthalmopathy. This chain joins TRBV7-2 and TRBJ1-2; no clear D gene. CDR3 DNA sequence: TGTGCCAGCAGCTTAATGGCAGAAGGAGGCTACACCTTC. Translating it yields CASSLMAEGGYTF.